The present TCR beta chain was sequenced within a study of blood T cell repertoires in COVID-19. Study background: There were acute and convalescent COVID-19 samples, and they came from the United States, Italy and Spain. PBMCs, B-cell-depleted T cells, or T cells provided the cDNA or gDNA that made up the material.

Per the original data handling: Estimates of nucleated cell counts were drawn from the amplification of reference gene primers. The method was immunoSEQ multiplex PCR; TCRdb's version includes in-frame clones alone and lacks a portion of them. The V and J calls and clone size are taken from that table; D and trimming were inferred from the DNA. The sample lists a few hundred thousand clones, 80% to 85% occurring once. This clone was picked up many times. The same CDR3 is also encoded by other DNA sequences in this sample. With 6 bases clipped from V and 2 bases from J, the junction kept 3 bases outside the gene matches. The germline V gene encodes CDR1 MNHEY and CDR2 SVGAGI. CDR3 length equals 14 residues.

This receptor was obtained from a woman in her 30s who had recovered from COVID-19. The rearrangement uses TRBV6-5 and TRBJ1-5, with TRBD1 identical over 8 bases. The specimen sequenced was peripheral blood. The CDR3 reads CASRMTGGNQPQHF. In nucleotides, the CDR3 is TGTGCCAGCAGAATGACAGGGGGCAATCAGCCCCAGCATTTT.